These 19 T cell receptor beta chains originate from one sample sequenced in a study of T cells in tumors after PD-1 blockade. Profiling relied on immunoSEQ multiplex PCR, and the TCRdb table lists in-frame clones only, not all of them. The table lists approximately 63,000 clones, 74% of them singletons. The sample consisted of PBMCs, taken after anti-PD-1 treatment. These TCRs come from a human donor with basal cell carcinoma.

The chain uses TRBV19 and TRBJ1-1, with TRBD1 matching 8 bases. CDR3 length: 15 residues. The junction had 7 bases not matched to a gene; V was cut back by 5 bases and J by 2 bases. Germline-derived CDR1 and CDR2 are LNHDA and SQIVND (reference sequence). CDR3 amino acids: CASSLRDRLNTEAFF. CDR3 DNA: TGTGCCAGTAGTCTACGGGACAGGCTAAACACTGAAGCTTTCTTT.

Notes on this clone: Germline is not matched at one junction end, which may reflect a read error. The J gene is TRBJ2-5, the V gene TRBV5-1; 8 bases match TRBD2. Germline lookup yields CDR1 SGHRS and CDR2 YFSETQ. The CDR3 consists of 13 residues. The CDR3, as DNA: TGCGCCAGTTCTAGGACTAGCCAAGAGGCCCAGTACTTC. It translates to CASSRTSQEAQYF.

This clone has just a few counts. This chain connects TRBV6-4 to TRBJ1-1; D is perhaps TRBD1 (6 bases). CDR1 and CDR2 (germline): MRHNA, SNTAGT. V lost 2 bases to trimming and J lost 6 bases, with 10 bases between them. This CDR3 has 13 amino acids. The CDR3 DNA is TGTGCCAGCAGTGACCGCAGGGGAGCTGAAGCTTTCTTT. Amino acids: CASSDRRGAEAFF.

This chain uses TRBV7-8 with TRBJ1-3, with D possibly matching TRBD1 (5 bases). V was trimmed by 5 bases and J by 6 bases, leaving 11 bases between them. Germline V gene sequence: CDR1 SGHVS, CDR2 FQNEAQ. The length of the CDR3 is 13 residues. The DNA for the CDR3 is TGTGCCAGCAGCCCCAGGGTAGCAAACACCATATATTTT. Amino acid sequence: CASSPRVANTIYF. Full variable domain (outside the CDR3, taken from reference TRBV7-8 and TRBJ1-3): GAGVSQSPRYKVAKRGQDVALRCDPISGHVSLFWYQQALGQGPEFLTYFQNEAQLDKSGLPSDRFFAERPEGSVSTLKIQRTQQEDSAVYLCASSPRVANTIYFGEGSWLTVV.

CDR3 nucleotides: TGTGCCAGAAGCTTGTCCCCCCCCGTGGATTCACCCCTCCACTTT. Residues: CARSLSPPVDSPLHF. V usage is TRBV5-3 and J usage is TRBJ1-6; D is uncertain. TRBV5-3 is noted as an ORF with a role that remains uncertain. The CDR3 sequence is 15 residues long. With 1 base removed from V and 8 bases from J, the gap between germline ends came to 13 bases.

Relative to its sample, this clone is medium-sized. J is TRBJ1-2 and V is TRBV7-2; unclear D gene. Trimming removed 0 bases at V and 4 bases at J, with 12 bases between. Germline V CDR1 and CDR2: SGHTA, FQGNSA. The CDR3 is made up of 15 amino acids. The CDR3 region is CASSLASSGLYGYTF. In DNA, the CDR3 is TGTGCCAGCAGCTTAGCGTCGTCGGGCCTCTATGGCTACACCTTC.

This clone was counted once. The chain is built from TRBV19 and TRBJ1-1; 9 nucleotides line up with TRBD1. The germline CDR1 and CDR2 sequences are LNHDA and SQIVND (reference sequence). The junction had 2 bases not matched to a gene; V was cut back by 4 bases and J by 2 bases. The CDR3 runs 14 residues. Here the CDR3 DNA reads TGTGCCAGTAGTACGACAGGGGGTAACACTGAAGCTTTCTTT. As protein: CASSTTGGNTEAFF.

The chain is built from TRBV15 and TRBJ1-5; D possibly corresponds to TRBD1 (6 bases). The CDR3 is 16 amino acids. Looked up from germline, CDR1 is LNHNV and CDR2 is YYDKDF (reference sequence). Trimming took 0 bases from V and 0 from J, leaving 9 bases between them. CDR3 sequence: CATSRDVGHSNQPQHF. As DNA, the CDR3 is TGTGCCACCAGCAGAGATGTGGGACATAGCAATCAGCCCCAGCATTTT.

DNA of the CDR3: TGTGCCACCAGTGATGGGACAAAGACCGCGTCCGCCACCGGGGAGCTGTTTTTT. The encoded protein is CATSDGTKTASATGELFF. The V gene is TRBV24-1, the J gene TRBJ2-2; TRBD1 might be the D (6 bases). CDR1 is KGHDR and CDR2 is SFDVKD in the germline V gene. This CDR3 region has 18 residues. Trimming pared 3 bases from V and 4 bases from J, leaving 20 bases between.

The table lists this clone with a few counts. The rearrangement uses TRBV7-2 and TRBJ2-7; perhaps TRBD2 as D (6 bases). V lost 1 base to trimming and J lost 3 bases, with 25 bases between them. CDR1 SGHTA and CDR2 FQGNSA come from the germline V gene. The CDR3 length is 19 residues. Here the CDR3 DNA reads TGTGCCAGCAGCTTAGTGCAGGGAGTGTATGGATCCGGGGGCTACGAGCAGTACTTC. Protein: CASSLVQGVYGSGGYEQYF.

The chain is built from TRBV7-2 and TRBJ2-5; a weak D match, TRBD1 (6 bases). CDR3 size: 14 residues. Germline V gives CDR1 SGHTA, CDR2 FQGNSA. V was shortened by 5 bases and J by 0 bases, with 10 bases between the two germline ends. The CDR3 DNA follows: TGTGCCAGCAGCCCAACAGGGTACCAAGAGACCCAGTACTTC. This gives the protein CASSPTGYQETQYF.

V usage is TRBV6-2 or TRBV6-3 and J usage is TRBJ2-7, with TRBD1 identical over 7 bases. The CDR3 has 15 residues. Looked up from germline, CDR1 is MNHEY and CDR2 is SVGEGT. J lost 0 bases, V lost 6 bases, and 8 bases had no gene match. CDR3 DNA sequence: TGTGCCAGCAGCGCTACAGGGGCGTTCTCCTACGAGCAGTACTTC. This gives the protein CASSATGAFSYEQYF.

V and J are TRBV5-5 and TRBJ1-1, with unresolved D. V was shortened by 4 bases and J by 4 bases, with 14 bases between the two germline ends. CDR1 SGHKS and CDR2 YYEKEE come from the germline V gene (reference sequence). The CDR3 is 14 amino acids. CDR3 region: CASSREGLGTEAFF. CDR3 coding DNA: TGTGCCAGCAGCCGGGAAGGTTTGGGCACTGAAGCTTTCTTT. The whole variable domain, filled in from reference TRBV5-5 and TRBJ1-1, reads DAGVTQSPTHLIKTRGQQVTLRCSPISGHKSVSWYQQVLGQGPQFIFQYYEKEERGRGNFPDRFSARQFPNYSSELNVNALLLGDSALYLCASSREGLGTEAFFGQGTRLTVV.

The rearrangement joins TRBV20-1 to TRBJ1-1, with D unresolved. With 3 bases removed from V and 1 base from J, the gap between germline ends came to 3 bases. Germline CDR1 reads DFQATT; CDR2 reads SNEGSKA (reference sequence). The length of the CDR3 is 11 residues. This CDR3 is CSARGNTEAFF. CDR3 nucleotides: TGCAGTGCTAGGGGGAACACTGAAGCTTTCTTT.

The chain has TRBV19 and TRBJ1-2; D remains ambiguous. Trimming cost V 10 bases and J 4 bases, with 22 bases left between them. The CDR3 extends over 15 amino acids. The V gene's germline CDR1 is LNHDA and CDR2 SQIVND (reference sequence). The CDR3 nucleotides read TGTGCCATATCGTCCCACGGACGGGATCGCTATGGCTACACCTTC. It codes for CAISSHGRDRYGYTF.

CDR3 in amino acids: CASSQEGQGRGASYEQYF. In DNA form, the CDR3 reads TGTGCCAGCAGCCAAGAAGGGCAAGGCCGTGGGGCGTCCTACGAGCAGTACTTC. The V and J genes are TRBV4-2 and TRBJ2-7; D is perhaps TRBD1 (5 bases). Trimming pared 0 bases from V and 1 base from J, leaving 19 bases between. Germline CDR1 LGHNA, CDR2 YNFKEQ. The length of the CDR3 is 18 residues.

CDR3 DNA: TGTGCCAGCAGCGTAGGACAGTACCGTTTCAAGGACTATGGCTACACCTTC. This sequence encodes CASSVGQYRFKDYGYTF. This chain joins TRBV9 and TRBJ1-2; perhaps TRBD1 as D (5 bases). Germline V gene sequence: CDR1 SGDLS, CDR2 YYNGEE. The CDR3 contains 17 residues. V was cut by 0 bases and J by 3 bases, with 18 bases left in between.

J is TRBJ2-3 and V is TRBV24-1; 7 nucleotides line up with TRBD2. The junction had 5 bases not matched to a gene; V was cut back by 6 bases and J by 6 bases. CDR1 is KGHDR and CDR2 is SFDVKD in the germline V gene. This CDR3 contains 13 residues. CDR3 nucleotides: TGTGCCACCAGTAACAGCGGGGAGGATACGCAGTATTTT. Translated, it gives CATSNSGEDTQYF.

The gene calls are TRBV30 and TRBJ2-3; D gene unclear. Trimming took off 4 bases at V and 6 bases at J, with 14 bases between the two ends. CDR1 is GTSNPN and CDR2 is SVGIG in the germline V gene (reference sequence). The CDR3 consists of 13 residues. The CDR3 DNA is TGTGCCTGGACCGGAGTTAGCCGGGATACGCAGTATTTT. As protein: CAWTGVSRDTQYF.